The present T cell receptor (beta chain) was sequenced within a study of blood T cell repertoires in COVID-19. For the study at large: Sources were T cells, B-cell-depleted T cells, or PBMCs; the material itself was cDNA or gDNA.

The authors' processing: From reference gene primer amplification, estimates of nucleated cell counts were derived. Profiling relied on immunoSEQ multiplex PCR, and the TCRdb table lists in-frame clones only, not all of them. V and J calls and clone size are as listed in that table; D and trimming were resolved from the DNA. In the table there are approximately 240,000 clones, approximately 85% of which are singletons. As concerns this clone: Other nucleotide sequences in the sample specify the same CDR3.

Sequencing was performed on peripheral blood. This clonotype was sampled from a man aged 50-59 years who had recovered from COVID-19.

CDR3 in amino acids: CASSPTRGTSGRQIYEQYF. CDR3 DNA sequence: TGTGCCAGCAGCCCCACGCGGGGGACTAGCGGGAGACAGATCTACGAGCAGTACTTC. V usage is TRBV11-3 and J usage is TRBJ2-7; 14 nucleotides align to TRBD2. Germline loops: CDR1 SGHNT, CDR2 YENEEA. J lost 3 bases, V lost 5 bases, and 15 bases had no gene match. This CDR3 has 19 residues.